This passage covers 27 T cell receptor beta chains from one sample sequenced in a study of HIV-infected patients and healthy controls. Each CDR3 protein gets one entry after TCRdb re-called the 5' RACE reads with MiXCR. The sample contains around 62,000 distinct CDR3 sequences, about a fifth of which appear only once. Sequencing input: CD4+ T cells from blood. These receptors all come from a human donor in good health.

The genes are TRBV4-1 and TRBJ1-6; D not certain. Looked up from germline, CDR1 is MGHRA and CDR2 is YSYEKL. V was clipped by 2 bases and J by 5 bases, with 7 bases between them. The CDR3 sequence is 14 residues long. CDR3 nucleotide sequence: TGCGCCAGCAGCCAACCCGGCAATAATTCACCCCTCCACTTT. As protein: CASSQPGNNSPLHF.

The chain couples TRBV3-1 to TRBJ2-7; D ambiguous. Trimming took 3 bases from V and 5 from J, leaving 8 bases between them. The germline CDR1 and CDR2 sequences are LGHDT and YNNKEL (reference sequence). CDR3 length: 12 residues. CDR3 amino acids: CASSHRRDEQYF. The CDR3 DNA sequence: TGTGCCAGCAGCCATAGACGCGACGAGCAGTACTTC.

The J gene is TRBJ1-2, the V gene TRBV9; D gene unclear. Per the germline V gene, CDR1 is SGDLS and CDR2 is YYNGEE. The V end lost 1 base, the J end lost 0 bases, and 4 bases lay between the germline ends. The CDR3 length is 13 residues. As DNA, the CDR3 is TGTGCCAGCAGCGTAAAAACTAACTATGGCTACACCTTC. Amino acid sequence: CASSVKTNYGYTF. Full variable domain (outside the CDR3, taken from reference TRBV9 and TRBJ1-2): DSGVTQTPKHLITATGQRVTLRCSPRSGDLSVYWYQQSLDQGLQFLIQYYNGEERAKGNILERFSAQQFPDLHSELNLSSLELGDSALYFCASSVKTNYGYTFGSGTRLTVV.

This clonotype is medium-sized within its sample. The rearrangement uses TRBV29-1 and TRBJ2-4; 8 positions match TRBD2. Per germline, CDR1 SQVTM and CDR2 ANQGSEA. This CDR3 contains 18 residues. The trim removed 0 bases at V and 6 bases at J, leaving 16 bases unmatched. CDR3 nucleotides: TGCAGCGTTGAAGACAGCCTGGGCGGGAGGCCTACGAGAAACATTCAGTACTTC. As protein: CSVEDSLGGRPTRNIQYF.

The chain carries TRBV29-1 and TRBJ2-5, with D possibly TRBD2 on 5 matching bases. V shed 1 base and J shed 4 bases, with 7 bases lying between them. The CDR3 is 12 residues long. CDR1 and CDR2 from the germline V gene are SQVTM and ANQGSEA. CDR3 DNA sequence: TGCAGCGTTGAAGCGGGAAGAGAGACCCAGTACTTC. Translation gives CSVEAGRETQYF.

V and J are TRBV19 and TRBJ2-3; the D is unclear. Trimming cost V 3 bases and J 5 bases, with 6 bases left between them. This CDR3 spans 12 amino acids. CDR1 is LNHDA, CDR2 SQIVND, per germline (reference sequence). As DNA, the CDR3 is TGTGCCAGTAGTATTTCTCAAGATACGCAGTATTTT. Its protein product is CASSISQDTQYF.

Comments on this clonotype: Given a much more abundant clone one base away, this may be a read error. The CDR3 does not close with the conserved phenylalanine or tryptophan, likely indicating a read error. This chain joins TRBV20-1 and TRBJ2-1, with D possibly matching TRBD2 (6 bases). The CDR3 sequence is 13 residues long. Germline CDR1 DFQATT, CDR2 SNEGSKA (reference sequence). Trimming left V 1 base short and J 9 bases short, with 13 bases between. This CDR3 is CSARGAGTGEQFL. DNA of the CDR3: TGCAGTGCTAGAGGTGCGGGAACGGGTGAGCAGTTCCTC.

V is TRBV5-1 and J is TRBJ1-4; D is perhaps TRBD1 (6 bases). The CDR3 extends over 14 amino acids. Between the trimmed V and J ends, which lost 4 bases and 6 bases, there was a span of 13 bases. Germline CDR1 and CDR2: SGHRS and YFSETQ. The CDR3 here is CASSPRGDDEKLFF. CDR3 bases: TGCGCCAGCAGCCCCAGGGGCGATGATGAAAAACTGTTTTTT.

The chain joins TRBV11-2 to TRBJ2-3, with a weak D call TRBD2 (5 bases). The germline V and J ends were trimmed by 5 bases and 3 bases, with 15 bases remaining between them. From germline, CDR1 is SGHAT and CDR2 FQNNGV. The CDR3 length is 15 residues. CDR3 coding DNA: TGTGCCAGCAGCCCGAGGGTCATGTCTACAGATACGCAGTATTTT. This translates into CASSPRVMSTDTQYF.

This clonotype was recorded at least ten times. The V call is TRBV19, the J call TRBJ1-6; TRBD1 is a possible D gene (5 bases). V shed 7 bases and J shed 10 bases, with 17 bases lying between them. The CDR3 runs 14 residues. Germline-derived CDR1 and CDR2 are LNHDA and SQIVND (reference sequence). The CDR3: CASNRGLGESPLHF. The CDR3 DNA follows: TGTGCCAGTAACCGGGGGTTAGGAGAATCACCCCTCCACTTT.

In this sample, this clonotype turned up a few times. The chain couples TRBV7-9 to TRBJ1-3; 9 bases align to TRBD1. This CDR3 is 17 amino acids long. Germline loops: CDR1 SEHNR, CDR2 FQNEAQ (reference sequence). The junction had 6 bases not matched to a gene; V was cut back by 1 base and J by 2 bases. The CDR3 DNA follows: TGTGCCAGCAGCTTAGGGGGACAGGGCCGAGCTGGAAACACCATATATTTT. It codes for CASSLGGQGRAGNTIYF.

This clonotype was picked up many times. The gene calls are TRBV24-1 and TRBJ1-3; D gene ambiguous. CDR1 is KGHDR and CDR2 is SFDVKD in the germline V gene. The CDR3 is 15 residues long. V was trimmed by 3 bases and J by 0 bases, leaving 8 bases between them. CDR3 region: CATSDPTDSGNTIYF. The CDR3 DNA reads TGTGCCACCAGTGATCCGACGGACTCTGGAAACACCATATATTTT.

This clonotype was observed many times. The rearrangement links TRBV4-1 to TRBJ2-7; D uncertain. Per germline, CDR1 MGHRA and CDR2 YSYEKL. V lost 3 bases and J lost 0, with 9 bases in between. This CDR3 region has 14 residues. In DNA form, the CDR3 reads TGCGCCAGCAGCCAGGGCTTTCGCTCCTACGAGCAGTACTTC. It codes for CASSQGFRSYEQYF.

There are many counts of this clonotype. The V call is TRBV7-9, the J call TRBJ1-4; 7 bases fit TRBD1. CDR3 size: 15 residues. Germline V gene sequence: CDR1 SEHNR, CDR2 FQNEAQ (reference sequence). Unmatched junction bases numbered 10, after V lost 4 bases and J lost 8 bases. The CDR3 region is CASSYRQGRGEKLFF. CDR3 in DNA: TGTGCCAGCAGCTACCGACAGGGCCGGGGAGAAAAACTGTTTTTT.

In its sample, this clonotype was seen many times. CDR3: CSVTTNTEAFF. DNA of the CDR3: TGCAGCGTTACGACGAACACTGAAGCTTTCTTT. V gene TRBV29-1 combines with J gene TRBJ1-1, with unresolved D. Trimming took 5 bases from V and 1 from J, leaving 5 bases between them. Germline assignment: CDR1 SQVTM and CDR2 ANQGSEA. The CDR3 has 11 residues.

The V gene is TRBV6-2 or TRBV6-3, the J gene TRBJ2-3, with 8 nucleotides matching TRBD2. V trimming: 6 bases; J trimming: 6 bases; junction bases outside the gene matches: 2. CDR3 length: 12 amino acids. The germline CDR1 and CDR2 sequences are MNHEY and SVGEGT. The CDR3 loop is CASSRLADTQYF. The CDR3 bases are TGTGCCAGCAGCCGACTAGCGGATACGCAGTATTTT.

The V and J genes are TRBV30 and TRBJ1-1; D is possibly TRBD1 (5 bases). The CDR3 spans 15 residues. V gave up 0 bases and J gave up 5 bases, with 16 bases separating them. Germline CDR1 reads GTSNPN; CDR2 reads SVGIG (reference sequence). The CDR3 sequence is CAWSVRGAGGTEAFF. In DNA, the CDR3 is TGTGCCTGGAGTGTACGAGGGGCCGGGGGAACTGAAGCTTTCTTT. Supplemented by reference TRBV30 and TRBJ1-1, the full variable domain reads SQTIHQWPATLVQPVGSPLSLECTVEGTSNPNLYWYRQAAGRGLQLLFYSVGIGQISSEVPQNLSASRPQDRQFILSSKKLLLSDSGFYLCAWSVRGAGGTEAFFGQGTRLTVV.

The CDR3 coding sequence is TGTGCCAGCAGCTCCCCGAGACTAGCGGGAGGTAAAGATACGCAGTATTTT. This gives the protein CASSSPRLAGGKDTQYF. The V call is TRBV21-1, the J call TRBJ2-3; the D segment call TRBD2 is taken from the table without a DNA check. TRBV21-1 is a listed pseudogene. CDR3 length: 17 residues.

About this clonotype itself: A much more abundant neighbour one base away suggests this may be a read error. The gene calls are TRBV6-5 and TRBJ2-4, with TRBD2 as a possible D gene (5 bases). Germline V gene sequence: CDR1 MNHEY, CDR2 SVGAGI. This CDR3 spans 14 amino acids. The CDR3 coding sequence is TGTGCCAGCAGTTCCGTATACAGAGGGAACATTCAGCACTTC. Amino acids: CASSSVYRGNIQHF.

This clonotype showed up many times. This rearrangement joins TRBV18 to TRBJ1-2; D is unclear. Germline lookup yields CDR1 KGHSH and CDR2 LQKENI. The CDR3 is 13 residues long. V was trimmed by 3 bases and J by 3 bases, leaving 8 bases between them. In DNA form, the CDR3 reads TGTGCCAGCTCACCCGGGGTGGACTATGGCTACACCTTC. Translated: CASSPGVDYGYTF.

The genes are TRBV7-3 and TRBJ1-6; D is perhaps TRBD1 (6 bases). The CDR3 is 14 amino acids. The germline V gene has CDR1 SGHTA and CDR2 FQGTGA. V lost 4 bases and J 4 bases, leaving 8 bases between the germline ends. CDR3 loop: CASSSRGYNSPLHF. The CDR3 region has the DNA TGTGCCAGCAGCTCAAGGGGGTATAATTCACCCCTCCACTTT.

This clonotype was counted a few times. V is TRBV29-1 and J is TRBJ2-7; D may correspond to TRBD1 or TRBD2 (6 bases each). Germline CDR1 reads SQVTM; CDR2 reads ANQGSEA. The CDR3 contains 14 residues. V was cut by 6 bases and J by 6 bases, with 21 bases left in between. The CDR3 nucleotides are TGCAGCGTGACGGAGGGGGAGAGGGATAGCGAGCAGTACTTC. It yields the protein CSVTEGERDSEQYF.

This clonotype was counted many times. The CDR3 here is CSGVGAAKNIQYF. In DNA form, the CDR3 reads TGCAGCGGGGTAGGCGCCGCCAAAAACATTCAGTACTTC. The chain joins TRBV29-1 to TRBJ2-4; D is unclear. Germline V CDR1 and CDR2: SQVTM, ANQGSEA. The CDR3 totals 13 residues. Trimming took 7 bases from V and 1 from J, leaving 11 bases between them.

This clonotype was detected only a few times. The gene calls are TRBV6-5 and TRBJ1-2; tentatively, D is TRBD1 (5 bases). Germline lookup yields CDR1 MNHEY and CDR2 SVGAGI. The V end was cut by 0 bases, the J end by 4 bases, with 6 bases between. The CDR3 covers 13 residues. The chain's CDR3 is CASSYSGAYGYTF. The CDR3 DNA follows: TGTGCCAGCAGTTACTCAGGGGCCTATGGCTACACCTTC.

The DNA of the CDR3 is TGTGCCAGCAGTTACTCTTCACCCAGGGCAACTAATGAAAAACTGTTTTTT. Protein sequence: CASSYSSPRATNEKLFF. The rearrangement links TRBV6-5 to TRBJ1-4; D is perhaps TRBD1 (5 bases). This CDR3 is 17 amino acids long. V was cut by 0 bases and J by 0 bases, with 11 bases left in between. The germline V gene has CDR1 MNHEY and CDR2 SVGAGI.

This clonotype is termed medium-sized. The V and J genes are TRBV3-1 and TRBJ2-7; no clear D gene. Per germline, CDR1 LGHDT and CDR2 YNNKEL (reference sequence). This CDR3 has 12 residues. The ends were cut back, 1 base at V and 4 bases at J, with 5 bases in the middle. The CDR3 nucleotides are TGTGCCAGCAGCCAAGTAGGGTACGAGCAGTACTTC. The encoded protein is CASSQVGYEQYF.

The CDR3 is CASSTPDRSNTEAFF. CDR3 sequence (DNA): TGTGCCAGCAGTACACCAGACAGATCGAACACTGAAGCTTTCTTT. V is TRBV6-6 and J is TRBJ1-1, with D perhaps TRBD1 (5 bases). V was shortened by 5 bases and J by 1 base, with 14 bases between the two germline ends. Germline CDR1 and CDR2: MNHNY and SVGAGI (reference sequence). The CDR3 has 15 residues.